This T cell receptor beta chain was documented in a study of shared clonotypes between healthy human individuals (dated by TCRdb to 2020 to 2022). About the study as a whole: The cohort comprised two women and a few men aged 18 to 49 years. The study deeply sequenced blood TCR repertoires of five healthy adults to estimate repertoire size and the extent of clonotype sharing between individuals. For each donor, CD4 naive and CD4 memory were each run on three plates, CD8 naive on two plates, and CD8 memory on one plate. Leukapheresis yielded between about 0.94 and 10 billion PBMCs per donor. To increase sequencing depth and limit assay-specific biases, different laboratories used diverse techniques to prepare libraries and sequence TCR repertoires. The paper's findings and limits, for the study overall: Rarefaction of sorted-subset datasets indicated incomplete sequencing despite the large sequencing depth. Because the study included a small number of donors, the genetic and exposure-history diversity represented was limited. Compared with non-shared clonotypes, clonotypes shared by all four sorted-subset donors had higher generation probabilities. Sampling was limited to blood, and TCR repertoires in tissue likely differ from TCR repertoires in blood. Across four donors, approximately 5% of naive CD4, roughly 3.8% of naive CD8, 2.3% of memory CD4, and around 0.4% of memory CD8 clonotypes were shared. Naive subsets generally had larger estimated clonotype richness than memory subsets did. Based on pairwise subsampling, the degree of clonotype sharing among donors was expected to be affected by sequencing depth.

With respect to this clone: Its specific antigen is unknown. Base qualities are not at hand, and no much larger clone is one base apart.

V is cut back by 1 base and J by 6 bases, with 8 bases in the junction unmatched. The CDR3, from cysteine to phenylalanine, totals 16 residues. Here the CDR3 DNA is all that survives: 48 bases in frame from base 1. Per the germline V gene, SGHDN is the CDR1 and FVKESK is the CDR2. The donors were healthy, HIV-negative adults who had no recently reported acute infections or vaccinations. Every donor was a Caucasian adult living in Nashville, Tennessee, USA. CD4+ T cells were enriched by magnetic negative selection; naive cells were then positively selected on CD45RA, and the negative fraction formed the memory subset. Blood was collected by leukapheresis, and PBMCs were isolated by Ficoll-Histopaque density gradient centrifugation and then cryopreserved in liquid nitrogen vapor phase. Analytical flow cytometry was used to check the purity and quantity of each magnetically sorted T cell population. From each sorted fraction, genomic DNA was isolated and quantified by UV absorbance on a Nanodrop 2000c.

TCR CDR3 regions were amplified from genomic DNA by multiplex PCR using the deep immunoSEQ assay. Extracted genomic DNA from each cell subset was distributed evenly across all wells of several immunoSEQ 96-well plates, and each plate was treated as a replicate. Each replicate PCR for sorted subsets received about 220 ng genomic DNA, equal to 30,000 or so T cell genomes. Purified libraries were measured with a Qubit 3.0 fluorometer, size-checked on a Bioanalyzer 2100, and measured again with the KAPA Library Quantification kit. Each immunoSEQ 96-well plate was sequenced on its own single-read 150-cycle Illumina NextSeq 550 flow cell. The paper's data handling went like this. The immunoSEQ output contained only junctional sequences without quality scores, so filtering could not match that applied to full-length reads. To assign V/J genes and CDR3, sequences were annotated using PyIR, a Python wrapper for IgBLAST v1.9, with IMGT germline references. Any read was removed if the V/J assignment was weak (E-value above 1e-6), the CDR3 was missing, or the read contained stop codons, out-of-frame junctions, or ambiguous translated residues. V3J clonotypes were defined by identical inferred V gene, J gene, and CDR3 amino acid sequence. To compute the percentage overlap between repertoires, the number of shared unique clonotypes was divided by the size of the smaller repertoire. Three approaches were used to assess repertoire richness: RTK rarefaction, the Chao1 estimator, and Recon v2.1 estimates of unobserved clonotypes. OLGA was used to compute generation probabilities for all TCRbeta clonotypes that the gDNA method yielded from a handful of donors. The table comes from immuneACCESS by way of TCRdb, which keeps in-frame sequences with V and J called. Part of the clones is missing from these tables; in studies checked, under half for an unresolved V gene and the rest for unknown reasons. For V, J and clone size, that table is used; D and trimming come from the DNA. The table for this sample lists under 1,100,000 clones; about 75% of them were counted only once. The ten largest clones capture 1.4% to 1.5% of the sample.

Material: memory CD4+ T cells sorted from blood. The sample's cell subset or site label, in plain terms: CD45RA-negative fraction. The sequence was collected from a man younger than 30 in good health. The chain joins TRBV14 to TRBJ2-3; 9 central nucleotides agree with TRBD2. The DNA reads TGTGCCAGCAGCCAAGTAGGCGGGGGGGCATATGATACGCAGTATTTT. Translated, this is CASSQVGGGAYDTQYF.